This T cell receptor (beta chain) was documented in a study of Ad26.COV2.S vaccination and SARS-CoV-2 variants. Study-wide context: The authors gave Ad26.COV2.S intramuscularly, either once or twice 56 days apart.

As to treatment: around 19 received Ad26.COV2.S at low or high dose, single or two shots; about 5 received placebo; per-sample allocation not given. Sampling was done on day 63 after the first vaccine or placebo injection. Clones were read by immunoSEQ multiplex PCR, and TCRdb kept only the in-frame ones, dropping some. Of 500,000 or so clones detected, roughly 87% appear once; the ten largest clones hold about 2.5%. CDR3 length: 15 residues. In germline, CDR1 is SGDLS, CDR2 YYNGEE. The germline V and J ends were trimmed by 0 bases and 5 bases, with 14 bases remaining between them. Sequenced here: peripheral blood, sampled in a trial of Ad26.COV2.S vaccine versus placebo. The chain has TRBV9 and TRBJ2-5; D possibly corresponds to TRBD2 (7 bases). The receptor was isolated from a person aged 18-65 years who received the Ad26.COV2.S COVID-19 vaccine or a placebo. Here the CDR3 DNA reads TGTGCCAGCAGCGTAGAAGGCGGGGGCGGTGAGACCCAGTACTTC. This gives the protein CASSVEGGGGETQYF.